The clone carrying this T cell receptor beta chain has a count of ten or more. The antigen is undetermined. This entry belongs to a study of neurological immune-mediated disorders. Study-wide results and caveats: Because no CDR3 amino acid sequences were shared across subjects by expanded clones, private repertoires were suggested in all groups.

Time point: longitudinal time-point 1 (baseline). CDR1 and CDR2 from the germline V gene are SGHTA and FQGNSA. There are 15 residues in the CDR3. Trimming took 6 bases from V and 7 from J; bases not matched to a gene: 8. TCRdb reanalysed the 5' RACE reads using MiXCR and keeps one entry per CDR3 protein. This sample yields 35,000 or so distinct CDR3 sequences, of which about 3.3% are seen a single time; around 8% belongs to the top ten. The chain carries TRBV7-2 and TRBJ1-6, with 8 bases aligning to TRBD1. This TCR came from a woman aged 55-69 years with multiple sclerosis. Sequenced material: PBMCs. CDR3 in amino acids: CASSSQTGVNSPLHF. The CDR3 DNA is TGTGCCAGCAGTTCCCAGACAGGGGTGAATTCACCCCTCCACTTT. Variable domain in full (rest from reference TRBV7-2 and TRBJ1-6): GAGVSQSPSNKVTEKGKDVELRCDPISGHTALYWYRQSLGQGLEFLIYFQGNSAPDKSGLPSDRFSAERTGGSVSTLTIQRTQQEDSAVYLCASSSQTGVNSPLHFGNGTRLTVT.